This T cell receptor beta chain stems from a study of T cell responses to AZD1222 COVID-19 vaccine. General observations from the study: The donor cohort was predominantly white British with a female majority, and clonal diversity may have been underestimated.

Notes on this clone: Its antigen remains unknown.

CDR1 SGHNT and CDR2 YYREEE come from the germline V gene (reference sequence). V was clipped by 2 bases and J by 6 bases, with 14 bases between them. The CDR3 has 15 residues. Clones were read by immunoSEQ multiplex PCR, and TCRdb kept only the in-frame ones, dropping some. The sample has roughly 150,000 clones, roughly 92% seen once. This chain links TRBV5-4 with TRBJ2-2; D possibly uses TRBD1 or TRBD2 (5 bases each). This receptor was taken from an adult in good health. The sequencing here drew on peripheral blood, taken on day 0 of AZD1222 vaccination. The chain's CDR3 is CASSFGGFGAGELFF. CDR3 nucleotides: TGTGCCAGCAGCTTTGGGGGTTTTGGGGCCGGGGAGCTGTTTTTT.